Listed here are 20 T cell receptor beta chains from one sample, sequenced in a study of post-analysis software for immune sequencing data. Findings and limits, study-wide: There were about five TRBV segments more frequent in patients than controls, and TRBV5-6, TRBV5-1 and TRBV20-1 were among them.

Unique molecular identifiers featured in each of the TCR beta cDNA libraries. TCRdb itself ran the PCR reads through MiXCR, one entry per CDR3 protein. This sample has a few hundred thousand distinct CDR3 sequences; about a third occur once, and the top ten carry around an eighth. For these receptors, no antigen is known. The sequenced sample consisted of blood. All receptors come from a girl between 10 and 17 years old with multiple sclerosis.

The chain joins TRBV4-3 to TRBJ2-1; 12 nucleotides agree with TRBD2. The J segment lost 4 bases and the V segment lost 0 bases, leaving 1 base of the junction unmatched. The CDR3 has 16 amino acids. Germline V CDR1 and CDR2: LGHNA, YSLEER. CDR3 protein: CASSQELAGGYNEQFF. CDR3 sequence (DNA): TGCGCCAGCAGCCAAGAACTAGCGGGGGGATACAATGAGCAGTTCTTC.

This clonotype turned up a few times. The gene calls are TRBV7-9 and TRBJ2-6, with D perhaps TRBD2 (6 bases). Germline CDR1 and CDR2: SEHNR and FQNEAQ (reference sequence). V lost 5 bases and J lost 2, with 13 bases in between. There are 16 residues in the CDR3. The chain's CDR3 is CASSHPGGTGANVLTF. CDR3 nucleotide sequence: TGTGCCAGCAGCCACCCGGGCGGGACTGGGGCCAACGTCCTGACTTTC.

The rearrangement links TRBV28 to TRBJ2-4; D might be TRBD1 (6 bases). The J call is in doubt because the DNA end fits TRBJ2-7 better. CDR1 is MDHEN and CDR2 is SYDVKM in the germline V gene. The CDR3 has 15 residues. CDR3 sequence: CASSKRYRETYEQYF. The CDR3 DNA follows: TGTGCCAGCAGTAAACGTTACAGGGAAACCTACGAGCAGTACTTC.

The chain joins TRBV6-1 to TRBJ2-3; 8 bases are a match to TRBD1. Germline V lookup: CDR1 MNHNS, CDR2 SASEGT. Trimming cost V 10 bases and J 1 base; bases outside gene matches: 16. The CDR3 contains 17 residues. This CDR3 is CANSQDDRGWGTDTQYF. The DNA for the CDR3 is TGTGCCAACAGCCAAGATGACAGGGGTTGGGGCACAGATACGCAGTATTTT.

As concerns this clonotype: An end of the junction does not agree with germline; a read error may underlie this. The chain has TRBV4-1 and TRBJ2-5; weak D call: TRBD2 (5 bases). Germline V gene sequence: CDR1 MGHRA, CDR2 YSYEKL. The CDR3 loop spans 15 amino acids. CDR3 nucleotides: TGCGCCAGCAGCCAAACCCCGTCCGTCGGGGAGACCCCGTACTTC. Its protein product is CASSQTPSVGETPYF.

The chain links TRBV20-1 to TRBJ2-7; 12 bases match TRBD2. Germline CDR1 is DFQATT and CDR2 is SNEGSKA (reference sequence). V trimming: 3 bases; J trimming: 6 bases; junction bases outside the gene matches: 9. This CDR3 comprises 15 residues. CDR3 sequence: CSASPTSGGPLEQYF. The CDR3 nucleotides read TGCAGTGCTAGCCCTACTAGCGGGGGGCCCCTCGAGCAGTACTTC.

The gene calls are TRBV10-3 and TRBJ2-7, with D perhaps matching TRBD2 (6 bases). This CDR3 is built from 14 residues. Germline CDR1 and CDR2: ENHRY and SYGVKD. V lost 10 bases and J lost 2, with 18 bases in between. In nucleotides, the CDR3 is TGTGCCACGACCCCCGGGACTCCTACCTACGAGCAGTACTTC. Amino acid sequence: CATTPGTPTYEQYF.

This clonotype has just a few counts. V and J are TRBV18 and TRBJ1-2, with 9 bases fitting TRBD1. Trimming removed 2 bases from V and 0 bases from J; junction bases left unmatched: 4. Germline V lookup: CDR1 KGHSH, CDR2 LQKENI. This CDR3 has 16 residues. For the CDR3, the DNA is TGTGCCAGCTCACCAGGGACAGGGCGACCTAACTATGGCTACACCTTC. Translation: CASSPGTGRPNYGYTF. The entire variable domain, with the rest obtained from reference TRBV18 and TRBJ1-2, is as follows: NAGVMQNPRHLVRRRGQEARLRCSPMKGHSHVYWYRQLPEEGLKFMVYLQKENIIDESGMPKERFSAEFPKEGPSILRIQQVVRGDSAAYFCASSPGTGRPNYGYTFGSGTRLTVV.

The chain links TRBV11-2 to TRBJ2-6, with D uncertain. The V and J ends lost 5 bases and 0 bases respectively, with 8 bases between them. Germline-derived CDR1 and CDR2 are SGHAT and FQNNGV. CDR3 length: 15 amino acids. The CDR3 spells CASSAHDSGANVLTF. CDR3 in DNA: TGTGCCAGCAGCGCACACGACTCTGGGGCCAACGTCCTGACTTTC. Based on the CDR3 plus reference TRBV11-2 and TRBJ2-6, the full variable domain is EAGVAQSPRYKIIEKRQSVAFWCNPISGHATLYWYQQILGQGPKLLIQFQNNGVVDDSQLPKDRFSAERLKGVDSTLKIQPAKLEDSAVYLCASSAHDSGANVLTFGAGSRLTVL.

This clonotype was detected only a few times. The CDR3 nucleotides are TGCGCCAGCAGCCCAAACATCGGACAGGGTAGCGAGCAGTTCTTC. The encoded protein is CASSPNIGQGSEQFF. The V and J genes are TRBV5-1 and TRBJ2-1; 8 bases align to TRBD1. Germline V gene lookup returns CDR1 SGHRS and CDR2 YFSETQ. The CDR3 is made up of 15 amino acids. The ends lost 4 bases at V and 10 bases at J; junction bases unmatched: 13.

The chain is built from TRBV6-2 or TRBV6-3 and TRBJ2-5, with D possibly matching TRBD1 (6 bases). The CDR3 totals 16 residues. The V end was cut by 5 bases, the J end by 1 base, with 17 bases between. The germline V gene encodes CDR1 MNHEY and CDR2 SVGEGT. Here the CDR3 DNA reads TGTGCCAGCAGTCCCTGGGAAGGGGGAGTCCAAGAGACCCAGTACTTC. Encoded protein: CASSPWEGGVQETQYF.

This clonotype was seen a handful of times. The rearrangement joins TRBV4-1 to TRBJ2-3; TRBD2 might be the D (7 bases). CDR1 MGHRA and CDR2 YSYEKL come from the germline V gene. The CDR3 totals 16 residues. The V gene lost 7 bases and the J gene lost 2 bases, with 19 bases spanning the gap. CDR3 in DNA: TGCGCCAGCAAAGGCCTGAACGGGGGGCCCACAGATACGCAGTATTTT. Translating gives CASKGLNGGPTDTQYF.

The CDR3, as DNA: TGTGCCAGCAGTCCCCTGGGGGGAAGCAATCAGCCCCAGCATTTT. It encodes CASSPLGGSNQPQHF. The chain is built from TRBV27 and TRBJ1-5, with D possibly TRBD1 on 5 matching bases. V was shortened by 5 bases and J by 1 base, with 12 bases between the two germline ends. Germline CDR1 MNHEY, CDR2 SMNVEV (reference sequence). This CDR3 spans 15 amino acids.

The chain employs TRBV4-3 and TRBJ2-5, with D perhaps given as TRBD1 or TRBD2 (7 bases each). CDR3 size: 19 residues. Germline CDR1 is LGHNA and CDR2 is YSLEER. Between the trimmed V and J ends, which lost 0 bases and 7 bases, there was a span of 27 bases. As DNA, the CDR3 is TGCGCCAGCAGCCAAGACTGGATGGGAGGGCCGGGTCCAGGGGGGACCCAGTACTTC. Translation gives CASSQDWMGGPGPGGTQYF.

V usage is TRBV12-3 or TRBV12-4 and J usage is TRBJ2-1; 8 bases align to TRBD2. CDR3 length: 16 amino acids. After removal of 7 bases from V and 0 bases from J, the junction contained 8 bases not matched to a gene. The CDR3 protein is CASTWAGGPSYNEQFF. Written as DNA, the CDR3 is TGTGCCAGCACTTGGGCGGGGGGCCCCTCCTACAATGAGCAGTTCTTC.

This clonotype was counted ten times or more. The chain has TRBV4-1 and TRBJ2-7, with 7 bases matching TRBD1. This CDR3 comprises 15 residues. Germline-derived CDR1 and CDR2 are MGHRA and YSYEKL. V lost 1 base to trimming and J lost 2 bases; unmatched junction nucleotides: 5. CDR3 bases: TGCGCCAGCAGCCAAGGACGACAGGGACCCTACGAGCAGTACTTC. Its protein is CASSQGRQGPYEQYF.

This chain connects TRBV5-1 to TRBJ2-3; D might be TRBD1 (6 bases). From germline, CDR1 is SGHRS and CDR2 YFSETQ. V was trimmed by 3 bases and J by 2 bases, leaving 13 bases between them. This CDR3 is built from 15 residues. The CDR3 reads CASSSQGRTTDTQYF. In DNA, the CDR3 is TGCGCCAGCAGCTCACAGGGACGTACCACAGATACGCAGTATTTT.

This clonotype was recorded at least ten times. This chain connects TRBV6-5 to TRBJ1-5; D is unresolved. The germline CDR1 and CDR2 sequences are MNHEY and SVGAGI. V was clipped by 2 bases and J by 6 bases, with 8 bases between them. This CDR3 contains 13 residues. The CDR3 here is CASSYGVSQPQHF. As DNA, the CDR3 is TGTGCCAGCAGTTACGGGGTTTCTCAGCCCCAGCATTTT.

V usage is TRBV12-3 or TRBV12-4 and J usage is TRBJ2-7, with a tentative D call TRBD2 (7 bases). The V and J ends lost 5 bases and 3 bases respectively, with 14 bases between them. This CDR3 has 14 amino acids. CDR3 sequence: CASSGGRGGYEQYF. In nucleotides, the CDR3 is TGTGCCAGCAGTGGGGGAAGGGGGGGCTACGAGCAGTACTTC.

The chain recombines TRBV20-1 with TRBJ1-5, with 8 bases that match TRBD1. CDR1 is DFQATT, CDR2 SNEGSKA, per germline (reference sequence). Unmatched junction bases numbered 19, after V lost 0 bases and J lost 6 bases. The CDR3 runs 19 residues. The CDR3 DNA is TGCAGTGCTAGAGATGGGCGGGGGGCAGGGGGCTTTGAGGGTCAGCCCCAGCATTTT. It codes for CSARDGRGAGGFEGQPQHF.